This entry describes one T cell receptor (beta chain). The authors' processing: Reference gene primer amplification yielded estimated nucleated cell counts. Assay used: immunoSEQ multiplex PCR; TCRdb lists only in-frame clones, some missing. V, J and clone size are taken as reported in that table, and D and trimming were inferred from the DNA itself. The sample lists some 250,000 clones; roughly 76% were seen once. A Seattle source enrolled patients during active infection and followed them longitudinally. This CDR3 has 13 amino acids. V lost 4 bases, J lost 4 bases, and 9 bases lay in between. CDR1 is SGHNT and CDR2 is YYREEE in the germline V gene (reference sequence). This entry belongs to a study of blood T cell repertoires in COVID-19. Whole-study context: Italy, Spain and the United States were the sources of the convalescent and acute COVID-19 samples. Nucleic acid was either cDNA or gDNA, and it came from T cells, B-cell-depleted T cells, or PBMCs.

The receptor comes from a woman of 80 years or more with COVID-19, enrolled during active disease. Sample: peripheral blood. The chain employs TRBV5-4 and TRBJ1-5; possibly TRBD1 for D (5 bases). CDR3 in amino acids: CASSRDRNQPQHF. CDR3 DNA sequence: TGTGCCAGCAGCCGCGACAGAAATCAGCCCCAGCATTTT.